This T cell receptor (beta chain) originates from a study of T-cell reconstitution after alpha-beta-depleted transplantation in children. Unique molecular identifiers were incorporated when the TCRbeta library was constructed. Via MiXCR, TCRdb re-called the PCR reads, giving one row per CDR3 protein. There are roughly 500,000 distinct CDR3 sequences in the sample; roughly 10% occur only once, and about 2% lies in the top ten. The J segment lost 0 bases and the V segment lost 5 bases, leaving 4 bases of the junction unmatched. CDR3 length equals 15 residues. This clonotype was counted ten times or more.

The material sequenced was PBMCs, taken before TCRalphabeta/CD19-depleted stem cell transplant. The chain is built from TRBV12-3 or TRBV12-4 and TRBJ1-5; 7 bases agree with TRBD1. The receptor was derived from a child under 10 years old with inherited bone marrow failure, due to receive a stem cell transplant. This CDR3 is CASSPDRISNQPQHF. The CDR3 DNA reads TGTGCCAGCAGTCCGGACAGGATTAGCAATCAGCCCCAGCATTTT.